This TCR beta chain was observed in a study of T cell changes during pregnancy in multiple sclerosis. The data were produced by immunoSEQ multiplex PCR, yet TCRdb's version contains in-frame clones alone and is incomplete. This sample has approximately 70,000 clones, with under 95% found just once. Sequences were derived from peripheral blood, sampled in the second trimester of pregnancy. The clonotype comes from a female donor in good health, enrolled as a control in a pregnancy study.

In DNA form, the CDR3 reads TGTGCCAGCTACCGACCCGGGACTAGCGGGTACAATGAGCAGTTCTTC. This codes for CASYRPGTSGYNEQFF. The rearrangement uses TRBV6-6 and TRBJ2-1; 12 nucleotides match TRBD2. J lost 4 bases, V lost 8 bases, and 9 bases had no gene match. There are 16 residues in the CDR3. Germline V lookup: CDR1 MNHNY, CDR2 SVGAGI (reference sequence).